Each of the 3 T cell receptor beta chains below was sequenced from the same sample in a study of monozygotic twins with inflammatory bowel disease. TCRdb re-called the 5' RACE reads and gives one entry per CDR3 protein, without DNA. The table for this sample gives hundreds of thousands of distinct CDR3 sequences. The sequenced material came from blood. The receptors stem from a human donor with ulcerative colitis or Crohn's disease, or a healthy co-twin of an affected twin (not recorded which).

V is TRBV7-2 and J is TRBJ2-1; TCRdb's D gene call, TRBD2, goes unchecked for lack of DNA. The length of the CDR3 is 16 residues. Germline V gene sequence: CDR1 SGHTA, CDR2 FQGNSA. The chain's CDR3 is CASSLALLAGVSEQFF. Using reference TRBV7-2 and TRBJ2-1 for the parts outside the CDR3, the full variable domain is GAGVSQSPSNKVTEKGKDVELRCDPISGHTALYWYRQSLGQGLEFLIYFQGNSAPDKSGLPSDRFSAERTGGSVSTLTIQRTQQEDSAVYLCASSLALLAGVSEQFFGPGTRLTVL.

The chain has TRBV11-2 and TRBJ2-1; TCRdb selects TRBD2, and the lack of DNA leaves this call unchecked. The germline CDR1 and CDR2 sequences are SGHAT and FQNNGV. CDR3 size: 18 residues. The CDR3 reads CASSLITLGLAGGGEQFF.

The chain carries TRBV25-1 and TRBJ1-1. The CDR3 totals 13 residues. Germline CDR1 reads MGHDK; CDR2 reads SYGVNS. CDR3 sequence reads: CASSELWDTEAFF.